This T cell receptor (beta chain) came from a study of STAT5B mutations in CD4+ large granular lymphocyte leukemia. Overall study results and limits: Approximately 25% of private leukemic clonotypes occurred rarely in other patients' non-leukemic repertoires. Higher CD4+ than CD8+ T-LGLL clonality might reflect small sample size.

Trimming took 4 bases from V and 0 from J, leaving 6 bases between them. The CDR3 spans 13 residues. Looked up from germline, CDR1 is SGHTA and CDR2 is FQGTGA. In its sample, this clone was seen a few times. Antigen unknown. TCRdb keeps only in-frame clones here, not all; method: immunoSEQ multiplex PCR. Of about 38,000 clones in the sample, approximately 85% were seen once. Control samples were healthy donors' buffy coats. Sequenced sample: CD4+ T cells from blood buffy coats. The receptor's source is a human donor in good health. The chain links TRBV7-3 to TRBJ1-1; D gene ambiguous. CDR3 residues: CASSSQLNTEAFF. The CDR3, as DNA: TGTGCCAGCAGCTCCCAGTTGAACACTGAAGCTTTCTTT.